This T cell receptor (beta chain) originates from a study of vaccination effects on CD4 cells after COVID-19. Germline V lookup: CDR1 SGHAT, CDR2 FQNNGV. V gave up 5 bases and J gave up 5 bases, with 13 bases separating them. The CDR3 covers 14 residues. General study points: Whether induced by infection or by vaccine, clones showed marked clonal contraction late after vaccination.

Antigen-specific CD4+ T cell clonotypes were called by their expansion after viral peptide-pool culture in ViraFEST. It was after approximately 10 days of culture that CD4+ T cells were isolated. Two-dose vaccination with either BNT162b2 or mRNA-1273 was given to the participants. Nucleocapsid antibody tests were negative, and the vaccine recipients had no prior SARS-CoV-2 infection. Wells each received 1.5 million to 2.5 million PBMC, cultured with approximately 9.1 IU/ml IL-2 and about 9.3 ug/ml peptides. Each culture had half its medium swapped for IL-2 medium on days 3 and 7. Comment on this clone: Antigen unknown.

Data came from immunoSEQ multiplex PCR; TCRdb stores just in-frame clones and leaves some out. The sample yields about 46,000 clones, 74% seen once. Sample: CD4+ T cells from PBMCs cultured with HCoV-OC43 spike peptides, taken after COVID-19 vaccination. Regarding subset: HCoV-OC43 spike overlapping peptide pool stimulation. V usage is TRBV11-2 and J usage is TRBJ1-5, with unresolved D. This sequence originates from a human donor who received a COVID-19 vaccine. CDR3: CASSASLGYQPQHF. The CDR3 bases are TGTGCCAGCAGCGCCAGTTTGGGATATCAGCCCCAGCATTTT.